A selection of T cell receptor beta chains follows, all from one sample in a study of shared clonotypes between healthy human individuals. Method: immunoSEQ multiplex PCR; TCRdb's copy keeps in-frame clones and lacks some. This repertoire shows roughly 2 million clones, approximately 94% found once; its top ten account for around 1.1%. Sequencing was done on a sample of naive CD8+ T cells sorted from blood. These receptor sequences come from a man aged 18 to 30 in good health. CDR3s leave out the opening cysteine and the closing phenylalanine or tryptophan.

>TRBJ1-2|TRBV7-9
ASSLQGKNGYT
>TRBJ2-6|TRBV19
ASSMGGTGANVLT
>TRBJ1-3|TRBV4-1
ASSQARSLNTIY
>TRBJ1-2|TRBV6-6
ASSPEGYGYT
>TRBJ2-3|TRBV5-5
ASSPRLAGGTDTQY
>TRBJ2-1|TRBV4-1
ASSQEDRAFFYNEQF
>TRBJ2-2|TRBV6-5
ASSYRSTGELF
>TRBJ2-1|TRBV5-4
ASSLLNNEQF
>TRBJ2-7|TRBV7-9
ASSSATSGRPYEQY
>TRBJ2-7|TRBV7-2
ASSLVGVWGEQY
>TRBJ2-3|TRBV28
ASSLRQGYFTDTQY
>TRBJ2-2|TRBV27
ASSLSIHSPLQGINTGELF
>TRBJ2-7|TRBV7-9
ASSPPQGAHEQY
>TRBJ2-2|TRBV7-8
ASSARTSGLNTGELF
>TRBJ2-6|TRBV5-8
ASSWKTPSANVLT
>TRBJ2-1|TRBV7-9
ASSSNRDRAYNEQF
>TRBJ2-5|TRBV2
ASSGYVGSQETQY
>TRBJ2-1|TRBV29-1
SVEEPIAMSSYNEQF
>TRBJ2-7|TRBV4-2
ASSQEFVSSYEQY
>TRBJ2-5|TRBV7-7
ASSLEARLAGDEETQY
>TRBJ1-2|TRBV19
ASSRPPTGAEGYT
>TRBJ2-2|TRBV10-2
ASSPPDRTANTGELF
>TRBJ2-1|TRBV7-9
ASSFPGLAGNEQF
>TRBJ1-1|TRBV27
ASSLFGFTEAF
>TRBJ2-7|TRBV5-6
ASSFTLSLSYEQY
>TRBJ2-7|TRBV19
ASSARGLSYEQY
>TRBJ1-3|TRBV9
ASSVEGLTGNTIY
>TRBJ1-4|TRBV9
ASSVEGTGLSGEKLF
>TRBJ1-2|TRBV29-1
SVDHPGGGYT
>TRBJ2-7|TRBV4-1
ASSQDQWATAPYEQY
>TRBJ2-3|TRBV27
ASSGQGIDTQY
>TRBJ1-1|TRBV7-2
ASRPLEKQAYEAF
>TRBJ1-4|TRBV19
ASSEGGEATNEKLF
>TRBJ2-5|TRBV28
ASTSSGGVLETQY
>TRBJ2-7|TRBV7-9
ASSLGPGPISYEQY
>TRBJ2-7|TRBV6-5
ASSYEADYEQY
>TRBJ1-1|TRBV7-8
ASSLTGGMNTEAF
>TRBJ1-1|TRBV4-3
ASSLGQEYEAF
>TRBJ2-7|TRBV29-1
SVESAENSYEQY
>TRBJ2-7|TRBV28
ASSGPSEIYHYEQY
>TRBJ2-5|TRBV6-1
ASSAYLAGGVGETQY
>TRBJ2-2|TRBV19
ASAMAGELF
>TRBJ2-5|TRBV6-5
ASSYRRAQETQY
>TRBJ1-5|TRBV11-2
ASSLDTERNQPQH
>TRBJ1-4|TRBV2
ASSELWGQANEKLF
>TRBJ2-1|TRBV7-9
ASSLSDPGLGLWDEQF
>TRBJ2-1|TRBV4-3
ASSQDRRTHWEQF
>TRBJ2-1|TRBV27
ASSLGPGSSYNEQF
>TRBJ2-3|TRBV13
ASSLSGLAGVGTDTQY
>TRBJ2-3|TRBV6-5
ASSLEGLAGDTQY
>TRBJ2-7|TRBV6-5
ASSTGAYEQY
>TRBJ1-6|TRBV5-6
ASSLELDSPLH
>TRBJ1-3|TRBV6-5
ASSYDSETGNTIY
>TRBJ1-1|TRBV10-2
ASGDTLQLPNTEAF
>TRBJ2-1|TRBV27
ASREGTASYNEQF
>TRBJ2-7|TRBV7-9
ASSLGLWEQY
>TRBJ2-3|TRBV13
ASSLGNADTQY